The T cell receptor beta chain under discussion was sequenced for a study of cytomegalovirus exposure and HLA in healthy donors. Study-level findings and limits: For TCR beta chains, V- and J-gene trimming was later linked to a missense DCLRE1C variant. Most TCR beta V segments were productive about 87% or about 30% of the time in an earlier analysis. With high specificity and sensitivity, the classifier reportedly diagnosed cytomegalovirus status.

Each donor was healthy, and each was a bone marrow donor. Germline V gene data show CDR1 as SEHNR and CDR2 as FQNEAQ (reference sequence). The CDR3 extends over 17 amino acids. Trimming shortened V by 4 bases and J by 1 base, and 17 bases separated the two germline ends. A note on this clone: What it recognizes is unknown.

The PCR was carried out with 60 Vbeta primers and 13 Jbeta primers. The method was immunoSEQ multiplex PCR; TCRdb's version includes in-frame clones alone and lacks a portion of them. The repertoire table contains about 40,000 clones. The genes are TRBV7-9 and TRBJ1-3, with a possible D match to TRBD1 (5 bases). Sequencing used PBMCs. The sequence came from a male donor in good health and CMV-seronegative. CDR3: CASSYLSPGGSGNTIYF. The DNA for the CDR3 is TGTGCCAGCAGCTATCTGTCCCCCGGGGGTTCTGGAAACACCATATATTTT. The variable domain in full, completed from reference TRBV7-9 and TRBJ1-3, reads DTGVSQNPRHKITKRGQNVTFRCDPISEHNRLYWYRQTLGQGPEFLTYFQNEAQLEKSRLLSDRFSAERPKGSFSTLEIQRTEQGDSAMYLCASSYLSPGGSGNTIYFGEGSWLTVV.